A single sample is the source of the 20 T cell receptor beta chains below, sequenced in a study of shared T cell receptors in the human thymus. The method was immunoSEQ multiplex PCR; TCRdb's version includes in-frame clones alone and lacks a portion of them. The sample has 500,000 to 850,000 clones; around 87% are singletons. In addition, the sample was reused for a study of human thymus T cells.

Sequencing used thymocytes. The receptors stem from a boy in the first two years of life with a congenital heart defect.

The rearrangement uses TRBV7-2 and TRBJ1-5; D may be TRBD1 (6 bases). The CDR3 covers 17 residues. Germline-derived CDR1 and CDR2 are SGHTA and FQGNSA. The V and J ends lost 3 bases and 0 bases respectively, with 15 bases between them. This CDR3 is CASSFTRDTYSNQPQHF. CDR3 in DNA: TGTGCCAGCAGCTTTACCCGGGACACCTATAGCAATCAGCCCCAGCATTTT.

The V call is TRBV5-5, the J call TRBJ2-2, with TRBD2 identical over 7 bases. Germline CDR1 and CDR2: SGHKS and YYEKEE (reference sequence). The CDR3 totals 20 residues. J was trimmed by 2 bases and V by 0 bases; bases with no gene match: 16. CDR3 nucleotide sequence: TGTGCCAGCAGCTTGGCCAGCGGGACTTCCCATCGATCCAACACCGGGGAGCTGTTTTTT. This translates into CASSLASGTSHRSNTGELFF.

The chain has TRBV5-6 and TRBJ1-1, with 9 bases identical to TRBD1. J gave up 0 bases and V 4 bases, and 10 bases lay outside the gene matches. The CDR3 covers 17 residues. Germline assignment: CDR1 SGHDT and CDR2 YYEEEE. DNA for the CDR3: TGTGCCAGCAGCGCCCTTACACAGGGGGCCTTGAACACTGAAGCTTTCTTT. This encodes CASSALTQGALNTEAFF.

V and J are TRBV28 and TRBJ1-1, with unresolved D. Germline-derived CDR1 and CDR2 are MDHEN and SYDVKM. V lost 4 bases, J lost 8 bases, and 8 bases lay in between. The CDR3 is 11 amino acids. CDR3 in DNA: TGTGCCAGCAGTTCGAGGTCAGAAGCTTTCTTT. It encodes CASSSRSEAFF.

The chain uses TRBV6-6 and TRBJ1-5, with D possibly matching TRBD1 (5 bases). The length of the CDR3 is 14 residues. Germline-derived CDR1 and CDR2 are MNHNY and SVGAGI (reference sequence). Trimming took off 5 bases at V and 2 bases at J, with 10 bases between the two ends. Written as DNA, the CDR3 is TGTGCCAGCAGTCACGGGGGGGGCAATCAGCCCCAGCATTTT. It yields the protein CASSHGGGNQPQHF.

The chain links TRBV6-6 to TRBJ2-3, with 7 bases aligning to TRBD2. The CDR3 is 15 residues long. Losses at the gene ends were 0 bases for V and 6 bases for J; bases not matched to a gene: 6. Germline values: CDR1 MNHNY, CDR2 SVGAGI (reference sequence). The DNA of the CDR3 is TGTGCCAGCAGTTACTCGTACCGGGAGGATGATACGCAGTATTTT. It is translated as CASSYSYREDDTQYF.

The genes are TRBV7-9 and TRBJ2-7; 7 bases align to TRBD2. CDR1 and CDR2 (germline): SEHNR, FQNEAQ (reference sequence). V lost 4 bases and J lost 0; bases outside the gene matches: 9. The CDR3 totals 16 residues. CDR3 bases: TGTGCCAGCAGCTGGGGGGGAGGCCGCAGCTCCTACGAGCAGTACTTC. It codes for CASSWGGGRSSYEQYF.

The chain is built from TRBV28 and TRBJ2-7; no firm D call. CDR3 length equals 11 residues. The V end lost 9 bases, the J end lost 0 bases, and 6 bases lay between the germline ends. Germline CDR1 and CDR2: MDHEN and SYDVKM. The CDR3 is CASPSSYEQYF. CDR3 DNA: TGTGCCAGTCCTAGCTCCTACGAGCAGTACTTC.

The rearrangement joins TRBV28 to TRBJ2-7, with D possibly being TRBD2 (7 bases). The germline V and J ends were trimmed by 3 bases and 0 bases, with 12 bases remaining between them. There are 15 residues in the CDR3. The germline V gene has CDR1 MDHEN and CDR2 SYDVKM. CDR3 sequence (DNA): TGTGCCAGCAGTTTTGGGGGGGGCAACTCCTACGAGCAGTACTTC. Protein product: CASSFGGGNSYEQYF.

The rearrangement joins TRBV4-1 to TRBJ2-5; TRBD2 matches at 13 bases. V gave up 3 bases and J gave up 5 bases; unmatched junction bases: 3. From germline, CDR1 is MGHRA and CDR2 YSYEKL. The CDR3 contains 15 residues. CDR3 nucleotide sequence: TGCGCCAGCAGCCACGGACTAGCGGGAGTTGAGACCCAGTACTTC. This translates into CASSHGLAGVETQYF.

The CDR3 nucleotides are TGTGCCTGGTGGACTTCCGGGACAGTCTACTGGAACACTGAAGCTTTCTTT. It encodes CAWWTSGTVYWNTEAFF. The chain has TRBV30 and TRBJ1-1, with 7 bases aligning to TRBD1. The CDR3 sequence is 17 residues long. Per germline, CDR1 GTSNPN and CDR2 SVGIG (reference sequence). The trim removed 5 bases at V and 1 base at J, leaving 16 bases unmatched.

This clone has more than one count but fewer than ten. The V call is TRBV10-3, the J call TRBJ1-5, with TRBD1 matching over 8 bases. After removal of 2 bases from V and 8 bases from J, the junction contained 8 bases not matched to a gene. The CDR3 is 15 amino acids. CDR1 is ENHRY and CDR2 is SYGVKD in the germline V gene. The CDR3, as DNA: TGTGCCATCAGTGAGCTACCAGGGGGCGAAAAGCCCCAGCATTTT. It codes for CAISELPGGEKPQHF.

The V gene is TRBV4-1, the J gene TRBJ2-5; no firm D call. CDR3 length equals 11 residues. From germline, CDR1 is MGHRA and CDR2 YSYEKL. Trimming removed 6 bases at V and 4 bases at J, with 6 bases between. DNA for the CDR3: TGCGCCAGCAGACCGGGAGAGACCCAGTACTTC. Translated: CASRPGETQYF.

The chain recombines TRBV23-1 with TRBJ2-1; 7 bases are a match to TRBD2. TRBV23-1 has ORF status, its function being uncertain. J gave up 9 bases and V 0 bases, and 26 bases lay outside the gene matches. The CDR3 runs to 21 residues. The CDR3 region is CASSQSFPRDYHFGDRIEQFF. CDR3 nucleotides: TGCGCCAGCAGTCAATCGTTCCCCAGGGACTACCATTTTGGGGATCGAATTGAGCAGTTCTTC.

The CDR3 coding sequence is TGCGCCAGCAGCTGTGGGACAGGGCCAGTGGATGAAAAACTGTTTTTT. Its protein product is CASSCGTGPVDEKLFF. This chain links TRBV5-1 with TRBJ1-4, with TRBD1 identical over 9 bases. The CDR3 is 16 residues long. CDR1 and CDR2 from the germline V gene are SGHRS and YFSETQ. The V and J ends lost 3 bases and 6 bases, in that order; junction bases with no gene match: 9.

The V call is TRBV15, the J call TRBJ2-7; no reliable D call. The CDR3 is made up of 18 amino acids. V dropped 0 bases and J dropped 4 bases, with 22 bases sitting between them. Germline values: CDR1 LNHNV, CDR2 YYDKDF (reference sequence). The CDR3 region has the DNA TGTGCCACCAGCAGAGATCGCTCCACCCCTCGAACTCTTTACGAGCAGTACTTC. It translates to CATSRDRSTPRTLYEQYF.

With respect to this clone: One end of the junction fails to match germline, which may point to a read error. Other DNA sequences of this sample code for an identical CDR3. The chain carries TRBV28 and TRBJ1-6; the D gene is possibly TRBD1 (5 bases). CDR1 and CDR2 (germline): MDHEN, SYDVKM. The CDR3 contains 19 residues. CDR3: CASSYAGTAVYSYNSPLHF. The CDR3 bases are TGTGCCAGCAGTTATGCCGGGACTGCTGTCTACTCCTATAATTCCCCCCTCCACTTT.

V and J are TRBV5-1 and TRBJ2-2; 12 bases line up with TRBD1. The CDR3 loop spans 18 amino acids. The J segment lost 7 bases and the V segment lost 4 bases, leaving 14 bases of the junction unmatched. Germline V lookup: CDR1 SGHRS, CDR2 YFSETQ. The CDR3 DNA reads TGCGCCAGCAGCCAAACAACCGGGACAGGGGGCTCGTACGGGGAGCTGTTTTTT. Residues: CASSQTTGTGGSYGELFF. Using reference TRBV5-1 and TRBJ2-2 for the parts outside the CDR3, the full variable domain is KAGVTQTPRYLIKTRGQQVTLSCSPISGHRSVSWYQQTPGQGLQFLFEYFSETQRNKGNFPGRFSGRQFSNSRSEMNVSTLELGDSALYLCASSQTTGTGGSYGELFFGEGSRLTVL.

The rearrangement joins TRBV2 to TRBJ2-2, with 7 bases that match TRBD2. Trimming removed 3 bases from V and 5 bases from J; junction bases left unmatched: 18. CDR1 is SNHLY and CDR2 is FYNNEI in the germline V gene. This CDR3 region has 19 residues. Written as DNA, the CDR3 is TGTGCCAGCAGTGACAGGGACGGGTTACACGGGGGAGGGACCGGGGAGCTGTTTTTT. Encoded protein: CASSDRDGLHGGGTGELFF. Supplemented by reference TRBV2 and TRBJ2-2, the full variable domain reads EPEVTQTPSHQVTQMGQEVILRCVPISNHLYFYWYRQILGQKVEFLVSFYNNEISEKSEIFDDQFSVERPDGSNFTLKIRSTKLEDSAMYFCASSDRDGLHGGGTGELFFGEGSRLTVL.

The V gene is TRBV4-1, the J gene TRBJ2-7, with a weak D call TRBD2 (5 bases). V was shortened by 4 bases and J by 3 bases, with 13 bases between the two germline ends. Germline values: CDR1 MGHRA, CDR2 YSYEKL. This CDR3 is built from 14 residues. This CDR3 reads CASSPGVTIYEQYF. The CDR3 nucleotides read TGCGCCAGCAGCCCCGGGGTGACGATCTACGAGCAGTACTTC.